The 30 T cell receptor beta chains listed next were all sequenced from one sample in a study of T-cell reconstitution after alpha-beta-depleted transplantation in children. The library targeted TCRbeta and was prepared with unique molecular identifiers. One entry per CDR3 protein results from TCRdb running MiXCR on the PCR reads. The top ten clones hold approximately 4.2% of a sample with approximately 350,000 distinct CDR3 sequences, 10% to 15% of them seen once. The source material was PBMCs, sampled from the stem cell graft. The receptors shown here come from a human donor who donated a stem cell graft to a child with Fanconi anemia.

CDR3 coding DNA: TGTGCCAGCTCCCTGAATGCCGGACCGACAACAGATACGCAGTATTTT. Residues: CASSLNAGPTTDTQYF. The rearrangement uses TRBV18 and TRBJ2-3; D ambiguous. The V end lost 6 bases, the J end lost 3 bases, and 19 bases lay between the germline ends. There are 16 residues in the CDR3. The V gene's germline CDR1 is KGHSH and CDR2 LQKENI.

This clonotype showed up many times. The rearrangement links TRBV15 to TRBJ2-1; D remains unclear. The CDR3 totals 16 residues. Germline V gene sequence: CDR1 LNHNV, CDR2 YYDKDF (reference sequence). Trimming pared 0 bases from V and 5 bases from J, leaving 14 bases between. The CDR3 loop is CATSRDVLVLNNEQFF. The CDR3 DNA sequence: TGTGCCACCAGCAGAGATGTCCTAGTTTTAAACAATGAGCAGTTCTTC.

This sequence joins TRBV27 and TRBJ2-6; D tentatively fits TRBD1 or TRBD2 (6 bases each). The CDR3 is made up of 18 amino acids. Trimming pared 0 bases from V and 4 bases from J, leaving 16 bases between. CDR1 is MNHEY, CDR2 SMNVEV, per germline (reference sequence). The CDR3 DNA reads as TGTGCCAGCAGTTTATCGAGCAGCCCGGGGGCCGGGGCCAACGTCCTGACTTTC. Protein: CASSLSSSPGAGANVLTF.

This clonotype was observed at least ten times. The chain uses TRBV7-9 and TRBJ2-3; 8 bases fit TRBD2. The CDR3 runs to 14 residues. V lost 5 bases to trimming and J lost 5 bases; unmatched junction nucleotides: 6. CDR1 SEHNR and CDR2 FQNEAQ come from the germline V gene (reference sequence). CDR3 nucleotides: TGTGCCAGCAGCGTCGGGGGGGCAGAAGATACGCAGTATTTT. Its translation: CASSVGGAEDTQYF. The variable domain in full, with the rest retrieved from reference TRBV7-9 and TRBJ2-3, is DTGVSQNPRHKITKRGQNVTFRCDPISEHNRLYWYRQTLGQGPEFLTYFQNEAQLEKSRLLSDRFSAERPKGSFSTLEIQRTEQGDSAMYLCASSVGGAEDTQYFGPGTRLTVL.

This clonotype has just a few counts. J is TRBJ2-2 and V is TRBV7-9; 7 nucleotides align to TRBD2. J gave up 6 bases and V 4 bases, and 2 bases lay outside the gene matches. The CDR3 covers 13 residues. Germline V gene sequence: CDR1 SEHNR, CDR2 FQNEAQ (reference sequence). CDR3 loop: CASSSRGAGELFF. CDR3 in DNA: TGTGCCAGCAGCTCCCGGGGGGCCGGGGAGCTGTTTTTT.

This clonotype came up many times. The V call is TRBV5-1, the J call TRBJ1-1; no definite D call. CDR3 length equals 14 residues. Trimming removed 0 bases at V and 0 bases at J, with 6 bases between. The germline gives CDR1 SGHRS, CDR2 YFSETQ. CDR3 amino acids: CASSLGSLNTEAFF. In DNA, the CDR3 is TGCGCCAGCAGCTTGGGCAGCCTGAACACTGAAGCTTTCTTT.

This clonotype was counted at least ten times. The V gene is TRBV27, the J gene TRBJ2-3; TRBD1 is a possible D gene (5 bases). The germline CDR1 and CDR2 sequences are MNHEY and SMNVEV (reference sequence). V lost 2 bases and J lost 3, with 12 bases in between. CDR3 length equals 15 residues. The CDR3 sequence: CASSLRGFRTDTQYF. Here the CDR3 DNA reads TGTGCCAGCAGTTTAAGGGGATTTCGTACAGATACGCAGTATTTT.

In its sample, this clonotype was seen a few times. The chain recombines TRBV7-2 with TRBJ2-3, with D possibly matching TRBD2 (6 bases). The CDR3 has 14 amino acids. Trimming removed 9 bases from V and 1 base from J, with 14 bases in between. Germline V gene lookup returns CDR1 SGHTA and CDR2 FQGNSA. CDR3 in amino acids: CASGVAVGTDTQYF. CDR3 sequence (DNA): TGTGCCAGTGGGGTAGCGGTAGGCACAGATACGCAGTATTTT.

This clonotype was detected only a few times. The chain joins TRBV12-3 or TRBV12-4 to TRBJ2-7; 12 bases are shared with TRBD2. V lost 5 bases and J lost 7; bases outside the gene matches: 12. The length of the CDR3 is 16 residues. CDR3 residues: CASSRRTSGVVHEQYF. DNA of the CDR3: TGTGCCAGCAGTCGGCGGACTAGCGGGGTAGTTCATGAGCAGTACTTC.

In its sample, this clonotype was seen a few times. CDR3 sequence reads: CASRADPPNYGYTF. Here the CDR3 DNA reads TGTGCCAGCAGGGCGGATCCTCCTAACTATGGCTACACCTTC. The genes are TRBV6-1 and TRBJ1-2; D is unclear. The germline V gene encodes CDR1 MNHNS and CDR2 SASEGT. There are 14 residues in the CDR3. Trimming cost V 6 bases and J 0 bases, with 11 bases left between them.

This chain connects TRBV18 to TRBJ2-3, with D perhaps matching TRBD2 (6 bases). The germline CDR1 and CDR2 sequences are KGHSH and LQKENI. CDR3 size: 14 residues. Trimming pared 1 base from V and 3 bases from J, leaving 8 bases between. CDR3 region: CASSPQEGTDTQYF. The DNA of the CDR3 is TGTGCCAGCTCACCACAGGAGGGGACAGATACGCAGTATTTT.

This clonotype was counted many times. The CDR3 nucleotides are TGTGCCAGCAGCTTAAGAGGAAAACTGTTTTTT. Translation gives CASSLRGKLFF. V and J are TRBV7-2 and TRBJ1-4; no firm D call. The V gene's germline CDR1 is SGHTA and CDR2 FQGNSA. Between the trimmed V and J ends, which lost 2 bases and 10 bases, there was a span of 5 bases. This CDR3 is 11 amino acids long.

This chain joins TRBV11-2 and TRBJ2-1, with a tentative D call TRBD2 (7 bases). The length of the CDR3 is 16 residues. Trimming shortened V by 5 bases and J by 5 bases, and 19 bases separated the two germline ends. Germline V gene sequence: CDR1 SGHAT, CDR2 FQNNGV. CDR3 DNA: TGTGCCAGCAGCCAAGCGGGGCAGGGGCGCAACAATGAGCAGTTCTTC. Its protein is CASSQAGQGRNNEQFF.

This chain joins TRBV5-1 and TRBJ2-7; possibly TRBD2 for D (6 bases). V was clipped by 6 bases and J by 9 bases, with 19 bases between them. CDR1 is SGHRS and CDR2 is YFSETQ in the germline V gene. The CDR3 consists of 13 residues. CDR3 nucleotides: TGCGCCAGCAAAGTCGGACCGTTGGAGGGGCAGTACTTC. Amino acid sequence: CASKVGPLEGQYF.

This clonotype was found a few times. The rearrangement uses TRBV9 and TRBJ1-6; no definite D call. Germline V CDR1 and CDR2: SGDLS, YYNGEE. CDR3 size: 15 residues. V lost 0 bases and J 8 bases, leaving 12 bases between the germline ends. The CDR3 here is CASSVDGRADSPLHF. DNA for the CDR3: TGTGCCAGCAGCGTAGATGGTAGGGCGGATTCACCCCTCCACTTT. Together with reference TRBV9 and TRBJ1-6, the CDR3 gives the full variable domain: DSGVTQTPKHLITATGQRVTLRCSPRSGDLSVYWYQQSLDQGLQFLIQYYNGEERAKGNILERFSAQQFPDLHSELNLSSLELGDSALYFCASSVDGRADSPLHFGNGTRLTVT.

This clonotype turned up a few times. The chain couples TRBV30 to TRBJ2-1; D remains ambiguous. Germline assignment: CDR1 GTSNPN and CDR2 SVGIG (reference sequence). CDR3 length: 13 amino acids. The germline V and J ends were trimmed by 1 base and 8 bases, with 12 bases remaining between them. CDR3 nucleotide sequence: TGTGCCTGGAGTGGCGACCTCCTCGATGAGCAGTTCTTC. As protein: CAWSGDLLDEQFF.

The V call is TRBV10-3, the J call TRBJ2-7, with 8 bases matching TRBD2. The CDR3 length is 13 residues. V lost 10 bases, J lost 3 bases, and 8 bases stayed unmatched. From germline, CDR1 is ENHRY and CDR2 SYGVKD. CDR3 sequence reads: CATDAGGIYEQYF. The CDR3 DNA reads as TGTGCCACCGACGCGGGGGGCATCTACGAGCAGTACTTC.

Only a few counts were recorded for this clonotype. The V and J genes are TRBV29-1 and TRBJ2-6, with D perhaps being TRBD1 or TRBD2 (5 bases each). V lost 5 bases, J lost 0 bases, and 8 bases lay in between. The CDR3 consists of 14 residues. Germline CDR1 SQVTM, CDR2 ANQGSEA. CDR3 nucleotides: TGCAGCGTTCGAGGGGACTCTGGGGCCAACGTCCTGACTTTC. Its translation is CSVRGDSGANVLTF.

This clonotype came up a few times. The chain has TRBV15 and TRBJ2-1; 10 nucleotides align to TRBD1. The J segment lost 0 bases and the V segment lost 5 bases, leaving 10 bases of the junction unmatched. The CDR3 is 18 amino acids. Germline CDR1 reads LNHNV; CDR2 reads YYDKDF (reference sequence). In DNA form, the CDR3 reads TGTGCCACCAGCTTACGGCCCAGGACAGGGGGCTCCTACAATGAGCAGTTCTTC. It codes for CATSLRPRTGGSYNEQFF.

This clonotype was counted many times. The chain has TRBV3-1 and TRBJ2-3, with a weak D call TRBD2 (5 bases). The germline CDR1 and CDR2 sequences are LGHDT and YNNKEL (reference sequence). Trimming shortened V by 1 base and J by 6 bases, and 11 bases separated the two germline ends. The CDR3 is 14 amino acids. CDR3: CASSQAQSGDTQYF. The CDR3 DNA follows: TGTGCCAGCAGCCAAGCCCAATCGGGGGATACGCAGTATTTT.

The sample holds a few counts of this clonotype. This rearrangement joins TRBV5-1 to TRBJ2-3, with 9 nucleotides matching TRBD2. J lost 5 bases, V lost 0 bases, and 4 bases had no gene match. The CDR3 runs 15 residues. Germline CDR1 is SGHRS and CDR2 is YFSETQ. The CDR3 reads CASSLGASGEDTQYF. The CDR3 nucleotides read TGCGCCAGCAGCTTGGGAGCTAGCGGGGAAGATACGCAGTATTTT. Full variable domain (rest looked up from reference TRBV5-1 and TRBJ2-3): KAGVTQTPRYLIKTRGQQVTLSCSPISGHRSVSWYQQTPGQGLQFLFEYFSETQRNKGNFPGRFSGRQFSNSRSEMNVSTLELGDSALYLCASSLGASGEDTQYFGPGTRLTVL.

CDR3 DNA: TGCAGTGCTAGGCATGGATTTAACTATGGCTACACCTTC. This translates into CSARHGFNYGYTF. The chain uses TRBV20-1 and TRBJ1-2; D is unclear. CDR3 size: 13 residues. Germline CDR1 is DFQATT and CDR2 is SNEGSKA (reference sequence). Between the trimmed V and J ends, which lost 3 bases and 1 base, there was a span of 9 bases.

This clonotype appeared a few times. J is TRBJ2-2 and V is TRBV12-3 or TRBV12-4; D is possibly TRBD1 or TRBD2 (5 bases each). The V and J ends lost 5 bases and 5 bases respectively, with 12 bases between them. CDR3 size: 14 residues. The CDR3 sequence: CASSVGGRTGELFF. The DNA of the CDR3 is TGTGCCAGCAGTGTTGGGGGTAGAACCGGGGAGCTGTTTTTT.

This clonotype was counted a few times. This chain links TRBV7-8 with TRBJ2-3; 9 positions agree with TRBD1. The CDR3 runs 17 residues. Per the germline V gene, CDR1 is SGHVS and CDR2 is FQNEAQ. After removal of 5 bases from V and 0 bases from J, the junction contained 9 bases not matched to a gene. The chain's CDR3 is CASSTDRGGTSTDTQYF. As DNA, the CDR3 is TGTGCCAGCAGCACGGACAGGGGAGGAACTAGCACAGATACGCAGTATTTT.

This clonotype came up many times. The rearrangement uses TRBV12-3 or TRBV12-4 and TRBJ2-7; D tentatively fits TRBD1 or TRBD2 (5 bases each). The CDR3 consists of 14 residues. V lost 6 bases and J lost 6, with 18 bases in between. The CDR3: CASSWEAAGGEQYF. CDR3 coding DNA: TGTGCCAGCAGCTGGGAAGCCGCTGGGGGCGAGCAGTACTTC.

This clonotype was counted a few times. The rearrangement uses TRBV5-6 and TRBJ2-6; TRBD1 or TRBD2 may be the D gene (5 bases each). Germline V gene data show CDR1 as SGHDT and CDR2 as YYEEEE. Trimming cost V 5 bases and J 7 bases, with 25 bases left between them. This CDR3 has 18 amino acids. In nucleotides, the CDR3 is TGTGCCAGCAGTTGGGAACGGGACGAAGCCTCCGGTGCCAACGTCCTGACTTTC. The encoded protein is CASSWERDEASGANVLTF. Based on the CDR3 plus reference TRBV5-6 and TRBJ2-6, the full variable domain is DAGVTQSPTHLIKTRGQQVTLRCSPKSGHDTVSWYQQALGQGPQFIFQYYEEEERQRGNFPDRFSGHQFPNYSSELNVNALLLGDSALYLCASSWERDEASGANVLTFGAGSRLTVL.

A single count supports this clonotype. The chain is built from TRBV28 and TRBJ1-3; tentatively, D is TRBD1 (5 bases). Germline loops: CDR1 MDHEN, CDR2 SYDVKM. Trimming shortened V by 5 bases and J by 5 bases, and 22 bases separated the two germline ends. The CDR3 covers 17 residues. CDR3 protein: CASSPPGWAGLRNTIYF. Written as DNA, the CDR3 is TGTGCCAGCAGTCCCCCAGGTTGGGCAGGGCTTAGAAACACCATATATTTT. Complete variable domain (other parts from reference TRBV28 and TRBJ1-3): DVKVTQSSRYLVKRTGEKVFLECVQDMDHENMFWYRQDPGLGLRLIYFSYDVKMKEKGDIPEGYSVSREKKERFSLILESASTNQTSMYLCASSPPGWAGLRNTIYFGEGSWLTVV.

This clonotype was seen at least ten times. The chain uses TRBV28 and TRBJ2-3, with unresolved D. There are 12 residues in the CDR3. CDR1 and CDR2 from the germline V gene are MDHEN and SYDVKM. The V and J ends lost 7 bases and 5 bases respectively, with 10 bases between them. The CDR3 reads CASNLAGDTQYF. The CDR3 DNA is TGTGCCAGCAACCTGGCTGGAGATACGCAGTATTTT.

This clonotype was seen a few times. One end of the junction fails to match germline, which may point to a read error. The V call is TRBV27, the J call TRBJ1-5; D remains unclear. The CDR3 runs to 15 residues. In germline, CDR1 is MNHEY, CDR2 SMNVEV (reference sequence). The CDR3 bases are TGTGCCAGCAGATTATCAATGGGGAGCAATCAGCCCCAGCATTTT. It codes for CASRLSMGSNQPQHF.

The chain recombines TRBV9 with TRBJ1-2, with a weak D call TRBD1 (5 bases). Germline CDR1 and CDR2: SGDLS and YYNGEE. V was cut by 3 bases and J by 4 bases, with 19 bases left in between. The CDR3 loop spans 16 amino acids. The CDR3 region is CASSAPSGAHIYGYTF. In DNA, the CDR3 is TGTGCCAGCAGCGCCCCTTCCGGGGCACACATCTATGGCTACACCTTC. Full variable domain (rest looked up from reference TRBV9 and TRBJ1-2): DSGVTQTPKHLITATGQRVTLRCSPRSGDLSVYWYQQSLDQGLQFLIQYYNGEERAKGNILERFSAQQFPDLHSELNLSSLELGDSALYFCASSAPSGAHIYGYTFGSGTRLTVV.